Given below is one T cell receptor beta chain in context. Germline V CDR1 and CDR2: WNHNN, SYGVQD (reference sequence). The CDR3 is made up of 12 amino acids. Trimming removed 2 bases from V and 8 bases from J, with 6 bases in between. The sample belongs to a study of blood T cell repertoires in COVID-19. About the study: PBMCs, B-cell-depleted T cells, or T cells provided the cDNA or gDNA that made up the material.

The method was immunoSEQ multiplex PCR; TCRdb's version includes in-frame clones alone and lacks a portion of them. This repertoire shows 200,000 to 250,000 clones, roughly 86% found once; its top ten account for roughly a tenth. The chain recombines TRBV10-1 with TRBJ2-2; D is possibly TRBD2 (6 bases). The TCR originated in a woman aged 45-65 years with COVID-19, enrolled during active disease. The material sequenced was peripheral blood. In DNA, the CDR3 is TGCGCCAGCAGTGAGGGGACTGGGGAGCTGTTTTTT. Translating it yields CASSEGTGELFF.